The sequence of this TCR beta chain was determined in a study of T cell changes during pregnancy in multiple sclerosis. Some clones are missing from TCRdb's copy, which holds only in-frame ones; the method was immunoSEQ multiplex PCR. The data contain 12,000 or so clones, roughly 82% of them singletons. Trimming cost V 1 base and J 5 bases, with 11 bases left between them. This CDR3 has 14 amino acids. Germline loops: CDR1 SGDLS, CDR2 YYNGEE. This clonotype was sampled from a female donor in good health, enrolled as a control in a pregnancy study. The rearrangement uses TRBV9 and TRBJ2-3, with D possibly being TRBD1 (5 bases). Sequenced here: CD8+ T cells from peripheral blood mononuclear cells, sampled after pregnancy. CDR3 residues: CASSVSGKLDTQYF. Written as DNA, the CDR3 is TGTGCCAGCAGCGTATCAGGGAAGCTAGATACGCAGTATTTT. Supplemented by reference TRBV9 and TRBJ2-3, the full variable domain reads DSGVTQTPKHLITATGQRVTLRCSPRSGDLSVYWYQQSLDQGLQFLIQYYNGEERAKGNILERFSAQQFPDLHSELNLSSLELGDSALYFCASSVSGKLDTQYFGPGTRLTVL.